Presented here are 32 T cell receptor beta chains from one specimen sequenced in a study of CD8+ T cells in alopecia areata. Extraction and reverse transcription of RNA yielded cDNA as the sequencing template. Generated by immunoSEQ multiplex PCR, the TCRdb table keeps only in-frame clones and is missing some. The data show about 82,000 clones, roughly 51% seen once. Sequencing input: NKG2D-high CD8+ T cells sorted from blood. These receptors all stem from a human donor with alopecia areata.

The chain links TRBV6-5 to TRBJ2-1; no firm D call. This CDR3 spans 13 amino acids. Trimming shortened V by 5 bases and J by 8 bases, and 13 bases separated the two germline ends. Germline V CDR1 and CDR2: MNHEY, SVGAGI. The CDR3 here is CASSEAFGDEQFF. The CDR3 DNA reads TGTGCCAGCAGTGAAGCCTTTGGGGATGAGCAGTTCTTC.

Only one count was recorded for this clone. The chain has TRBV7-2 and TRBJ2-7; 7 bases line up with TRBD1. Germline V gives CDR1 SGHTA, CDR2 FQGNSA. The J segment lost 2 bases and the V segment lost 4 bases, leaving 8 bases of the junction unmatched. The CDR3 spans 15 residues. The CDR3 sequence is CASSSRDSGTYEQYF. CDR3 coding DNA: TGTGCCAGCAGCTCCCGGGACAGCGGAACCTACGAGCAGTACTTC.

This sequence joins TRBV25-1 and TRBJ2-1, with D possibly TRBD1 on 6 matching bases. Germline-derived CDR1 and CDR2 are MGHDK and SYGVNS. The CDR3 consists of 12 residues. Deletions cut 9 bases from V and 10 bases from J, with 16 bases between. CDR3 nucleotide sequence: TGTGCCAGTGTACAGGGAAGTGGAGAGCAGTTCTTC. Translated: CASVQGSGEQFF.

The chain uses TRBV2 and TRBJ2-7, with D possibly TRBD1 on 6 matching bases. V lost 7 bases, J lost 2 bases, and 18 bases lay in between. Germline V gene sequence: CDR1 SNHLY, CDR2 FYNNEI. The CDR3 is 15 amino acids. DNA for the CDR3: TGTGCCAGCACTAACGGGACATTAGAAACCTACGAGCAGTACTTC. Translation: CASTNGTLETYEQYF.

This rearrangement joins TRBV29-1 to TRBJ1-2, with D unclear. The germline V gene encodes CDR1 SQVTM and CDR2 ANQGSEA. Between the trimmed V and J ends, which lost 3 bases and 3 bases, there was a span of 5 bases. The CDR3 totals 11 residues. CDR3 residues: CSVEWDYGYTF. DNA for the CDR3: TGCAGCGTTGAGTGGGACTATGGCTACACCTTC.

V usage is TRBV9 and J usage is TRBJ1-1; D might be TRBD1 (5 bases). The V end lost 4 bases, the J end lost 6 bases, and 13 bases lay between the germline ends. The CDR3 length is 13 residues. Germline CDR1 SGDLS, CDR2 YYNGEE. The CDR3 nucleotides are TGTGCCAGCAGCAGTGAGGGGTCCCCTGAAGCTTTCTTT. Encoded protein: CASSSEGSPEAFF.

This clone has more than one count but fewer than ten. V and J are TRBV5-6 and TRBJ2-1; D not resolved. Germline V gives CDR1 SGHDT, CDR2 YYEEEE. V shed 3 bases and J shed 6 bases, with 7 bases lying between them. The CDR3 sequence is 12 residues long. For the CDR3, the DNA is TGTGCCAGCAGCTGGAAAGTCAATGAGCAGTTCTTC. Protein sequence: CASSWKVNEQFF.

This clone has more than one count but fewer than ten. This chain connects TRBV7-9 to TRBJ1-4; a possible D gene is TRBD1 (5 bases). V was pared by 1 base and J by 8 bases, with 14 bases between. This CDR3 has 15 amino acids. In germline, CDR1 is SEHNR, CDR2 FQNEAQ (reference sequence). The DNA of the CDR3 is TGTGCCAGCAGCTTAGTCAGGGCCCTAGGCGAAAAACTGTTTTTT. Residues: CASSLVRALGEKLFF.

This clone was seen only a few times. The V gene is TRBV11-2, the J gene TRBJ2-1; 9 bases line up with TRBD2. Germline values: CDR1 SGHAT, CDR2 FQNNGV. There are 16 residues in the CDR3. Trimming cost V 5 bases and J 2 bases; bases outside gene matches: 7. The CDR3 loop reads CASSRTSEDPYNEQFF. Written as DNA, the CDR3 is TGTGCCAGCAGCCGGACTAGCGAGGACCCCTACAATGAGCAGTTCTTC.

V and J are TRBV5-4 and TRBJ2-1; the match to TRBD2 covers 7 bases. Germline V lookup: CDR1 SGHNT, CDR2 YYREEE (reference sequence). V shed 2 bases, J shed 10 bases, and the junction held 9 bases outside the gene matches. The CDR3 spans 14 residues. CDR3 coding DNA: TGTGCCAGCAGCTTTGGGGAGGGCGAGAGGGAGCAGTTCTTC. It encodes CASSFGEGEREQFF.

The table lists this clone with a few counts. The V call is TRBV29-1, the J call TRBJ2-2, with TRBD1 matching 7 bases. Germline CDR1 is SQVTM and CDR2 is ANQGSEA. The V and J ends lost 7 bases and 3 bases, in that order; junction bases with no gene match: 5. The CDR3 length is 13 residues. For the CDR3, the DNA is TGCAGCGCTCCGGACAGGTACACCGGGGAGCTGTTTTTT. It codes for CSAPDRYTGELFF.

The V gene is TRBV4-1, the J gene TRBJ2-7, with D perhaps TRBD1 or TRBD2 (7 bases each). Germline V gene lookup returns CDR1 MGHRA and CDR2 YSYEKL. Deletions cut 2 bases from V and 5 bases from J, with 13 bases between. The CDR3 contains 14 residues. CDR3 sequence (DNA): TGCGCCAGCAGCCAACGCCCAGGGGGGGACGAGCAGTACTTC. This sequence encodes CASSQRPGGDEQYF.

The chain carries TRBV28 and TRBJ2-7; TRBD2 might be the D (6 bases). The CDR3 runs to 14 residues. Trimming left V 10 bases short and J 3 bases short, with 19 bases between. Germline CDR1 reads MDHEN; CDR2 reads SYDVKM. The CDR3 nucleotides read TGTGCCACCCTAGACCCGGGACTCAACTACGAGCAGTACTTC. Translated, it gives CATLDPGLNYEQYF. Filled out from reference TRBV28 and TRBJ2-7, the complete variable domain reads DVKVTQSSRYLVKRTGEKVFLECVQDMDHENMFWYRQDPGLGLRLIYFSYDVKMKEKGDIPEGYSVSREKKERFSLILESASTNQTSMYLCATLDPGLNYEQYFGPGTRLTVT.

This rearrangement joins TRBV7-9 to TRBJ2-1, with 14 positions matching TRBD2. CDR1 is SEHNR, CDR2 FQNEAQ, per germline (reference sequence). V gave up 4 bases and J gave up 9 bases; unmatched junction bases: 14. The CDR3 length is 18 residues. The CDR3 loop is CASSSNSGLAGEGSEQFF. The CDR3 coding sequence is TGTGCCAGCAGCTCGAACTCGGGACTAGCGGGAGAGGGAAGTGAGCAGTTCTTC.

In its sample, this clone was seen a few times. The chain couples TRBV19 to TRBJ1-1, with D possibly TRBD1 on 5 matching bases. Germline CDR1 LNHDA, CDR2 SQIVND (reference sequence). Trimming removed 5 bases at V and 4 bases at J, with 11 bases between. The CDR3 spans 13 residues. The CDR3 sequence: CASSLEGTTEAFF. In DNA form, the CDR3 reads TGTGCCAGTAGTCTGGAAGGGACCACTGAAGCTTTCTTT.

This clone came up a few times. CDR3 residues: CASSQVGEWGQETQYF. The CDR3, as DNA: TGTGCCAGCAGCCAAGTTGGGGAGTGGGGCCAAGAGACCCAGTACTTC. The chain couples TRBV14 to TRBJ2-5; a weak D match, TRBD2 (5 bases). Germline values: CDR1 SGHDN, CDR2 FVKESK. The V end lost 1 base, the J end lost 1 base, and 13 bases lay between the germline ends. This CDR3 has 16 residues.

DNA for the CDR3: TGTGCCAGCTCACCACTAAAGGGTCGCTATGGCTACACCTTC. Its protein is CASSPLKGRYGYTF. The chain combines TRBV18 with TRBJ1-2; D gene ambiguous. V lost 1 base, J lost 4 bases, and 10 bases lay in between. The germline V gene encodes CDR1 KGHSH and CDR2 LQKENI. The CDR3 has 14 amino acids.

The chain carries TRBV9 and TRBJ2-1, with 10 bases aligning to TRBD2. CDR3 length: 15 residues. J was trimmed by 3 bases and V by 2 bases; bases with no gene match: 2. Germline V gives CDR1 SGDLS, CDR2 YYNGEE. CDR3 DNA: TGTGCCAGCAGCGTTGGACTAGCGGTCTACAATGAGCAGTTCTTC. Its protein product is CASSVGLAVYNEQFF.

The count of this clone is one. The V and J genes are TRBV7-9 and TRBJ2-7; unclear D gene. Trimming shortened V by 5 bases and J by 2 bases, and 13 bases separated the two germline ends. CDR3 length: 14 amino acids. From germline, CDR1 is SEHNR and CDR2 FQNEAQ (reference sequence). CDR3 sequence: CASSPPQETYEQYF. The CDR3 DNA follows: TGTGCCAGCAGCCCCCCCCAGGAGACCTACGAGCAGTACTTC.

This chain connects TRBV5-1 to TRBJ2-7; perhaps TRBD1 as D (6 bases). Germline loops: CDR1 SGHRS, CDR2 YFSETQ. CDR3 length: 15 residues. V gave up 6 bases and J gave up 0 bases, with 16 bases separating them. CDR3 in DNA: TGCGCCAGCACCTCGAACAGGGTGGACTCCTACGAGCAGTACTTC. Amino acids: CASTSNRVDSYEQYF. The full variable domain, its missing parts supplied by reference TRBV5-1 and TRBJ2-7, is KAGVTQTPRYLIKTRGQQVTLSCSPISGHRSVSWYQQTPGQGLQFLFEYFSETQRNKGNFPGRFSGRQFSNSRSEMNVSTLELGDSALYLCASTSNRVDSYEQYFGPGTRLTVT.

This chain connects TRBV29-1 to TRBJ1-1, with a tentative D call TRBD1 (5 bases). CDR1 SQVTM and CDR2 ANQGSEA come from the germline V gene. This CDR3 comprises 13 residues. The V end lost 4 bases, the J end lost 1 base, and 10 bases lay between the germline ends. CDR3 region: CSVVDGGNTEAFF. Here the CDR3 DNA reads TGCAGCGTTGTTGATGGGGGGAACACTGAAGCTTTCTTT.

The rearrangement joins TRBV7-8 to TRBJ2-2; weak D call: TRBD2 (5 bases). There are 13 residues in the CDR3. Per germline, CDR1 SGHVS and CDR2 FQNEAQ. Between the trimmed V and J ends, which lost 4 bases and 5 bases, there was a span of 8 bases. CDR3 amino acids: CASSYWTTGELFF. The CDR3 coding sequence is TGTGCCAGCAGCTATTGGACTACCGGGGAGCTGTTTTTT.

The chain joins TRBV5-6 to TRBJ1-2, with D maybe TRBD1 (5 bases). This CDR3 has 12 amino acids. CDR1 and CDR2 from the germline V gene are SGHDT and YYEEEE. Trimming cost V 4 bases and J 14 bases, with 18 bases left between them. The CDR3 loop is CASSRDGGIETF. The CDR3 nucleotides read TGTGCCAGCAGCCGGGACGGAGGAATTGAAACCTTC.

The chain links TRBV9 to TRBJ2-1; tentatively, D is TRBD1 (5 bases). Germline values: CDR1 SGDLS, CDR2 YYNGEE. The V and J ends lost 3 bases and 9 bases respectively, with 7 bases between them. The CDR3 runs 11 residues. The CDR3 protein is CASSGGLEQFF. CDR3 DNA sequence: TGTGCCAGCAGCGGGGGCCTTGAGCAGTTCTTC.

This clone turned up a few times. V gene TRBV7-2 combines with J gene TRBJ1-1; the D gene is possibly TRBD1 (5 bases). The germline CDR1 and CDR2 sequences are SGHTA and FQGNSA. V lost 1 base and J lost 3, with 18 bases in between. This CDR3 is 17 amino acids long. CDR3 sequence reads: CASSLVAAGFVDTEAFF. For the CDR3, the DNA is TGTGCCAGCAGCTTAGTAGCAGCAGGGTTCGTGGACACTGAAGCTTTCTTT.

This sequence joins TRBV30 and TRBJ2-2; D might be TRBD1 (6 bases). Germline V lookup: CDR1 GTSNPN, CDR2 SVGIG (reference sequence). This CDR3 is built from 13 residues. V lost 3 bases to trimming and J lost 5 bases, with 10 bases between them. The CDR3 DNA reads as TGTGCCTGGAGCGCACAGGGAACCGGGGAGCTGTTTTTT. Translating it yields CAWSAQGTGELFF.

The gene calls are TRBV30 and TRBJ2-7, with 11 bases identical to TRBD1. Trimming took 2 bases from V and 5 from J; bases not matched to a gene: 11. The length of the CDR3 is 16 residues. Germline V gene lookup returns CDR1 GTSNPN and CDR2 SVGIG (reference sequence). CDR3 sequence: CAWSILPPGQGDEQYF. DNA for the CDR3: TGTGCCTGGAGTATCCTCCCCCCGGGACAGGGGGACGAGCAGTACTTC.

This sequence joins TRBV27 and TRBJ2-5; no definite D call. With 8 bases removed from V and 3 bases from J, the gap between germline ends came to 7 bases. This CDR3 is 11 amino acids long. Germline CDR1 and CDR2: MNHEY and SMNVEV (reference sequence). As DNA, the CDR3 is TGTGCCAGCGGGCAGAAAGAGACCCAGTACTTC. Protein product: CASGQKETQYF.

Here the CDR3 reads CASSPSSSGGLRGETQYF. CDR3 DNA sequence: TGTGCCAGCAGCCCCAGTAGTAGCGGGGGCCTCAGGGGAGAGACCCAGTACTTC. This chain connects TRBV7-8 to TRBJ2-5; TRBD2 matches 9 bases. The ends lost 5 bases at V and 4 bases at J; junction bases unmatched: 17. There are 18 residues in the CDR3. Germline CDR1 reads SGHVS; CDR2 reads FQNEAQ.

V and J are TRBV5-6 and TRBJ2-1; D is unresolved. The ends were cut back, 0 bases at V and 9 bases at J, with 4 bases in the middle. CDR1 is SGHDT and CDR2 is YYEEEE in the germline V gene. The CDR3 loop spans 11 amino acids. CDR3 residues: CASSLGLEQFF. In nucleotides, the CDR3 is TGTGCCAGCAGCTTGGGCCTTGAGCAGTTCTTC.

This clone turned up a few times. V gene TRBV4-1 combines with J gene TRBJ2-3, with D possibly matching TRBD2 (6 bases). The V end lost 3 bases, the J end lost 2 bases, and 9 bases lay between the germline ends. The CDR3 runs 14 residues. The germline gives CDR1 MGHRA, CDR2 YSYEKL. The CDR3 DNA reads as TGCGCCAGCAGCCAGGGGACTTCCACAGATACGCAGTATTTT. Translation gives CASSQGTSTDTQYF.

V gene TRBV7-9 combines with J gene TRBJ1-2; weak D call: TRBD1 (6 bases). With 5 bases removed from V and 2 bases from J, the gap between germline ends came to 18 bases. The CDR3 runs 16 residues. Germline-derived CDR1 and CDR2 are SEHNR and FQNEAQ (reference sequence). The CDR3 sequence is CASSTISGGQNYGYTF. CDR3 DNA sequence: TGTGCCAGCAGCACGATTTCGGGGGGCCAAAACTATGGCTACACCTTC.